The 9 T cell receptor beta chains given below trace back to one sample, sequenced in a study of blood T cell repertoires in COVID-19 (TCRdb year 2020). Libraries were prepared through the immunoSEQ multiplex PCR assay. TCRdb took this table from immuneACCESS and kept in-frame rearrangements with V and J called. Such tables lack part of the clones; where checked against another copy, unresolved V genes explain under half of the gap, and the rest is unexplained. A total of about 190,000 clones appear in this sample, approximately 78% of them only once. Together, the top ten hold roughly 17% of the sample. The sample was PBMCs or T cells enriched from blood (not recorded which). The receptors derive from a woman aged 45-65 years who had recovered from COVID-19.

This chain connects TRBV7-8 to TRBJ2-5; 7 nucleotides align to TRBD2. The germline CDR1 and CDR2 sequences are SGHVS and FQNEAQ. CDR3 length: 15 amino acids. With 4 bases clipped from V and 5 bases from J, the junction kept 10 bases outside the gene matches. The CDR3 nucleotides are TGTGCCAGCAGCTCCAAAGCGGGAACTGGGGAGACCCAGTACTTC. It yields the protein CASSSKAGTGETQYF.

This sequence joins TRBV4-1 and TRBJ2-3; tentatively, D is TRBD1 (5 bases). Germline loops: CDR1 MGHRA, CDR2 YSYEKL. With 0 bases removed from V and 3 bases from J, the gap between germline ends came to 13 bases. This CDR3 contains 16 residues. The CDR3 protein is CASSQERGPSTDTQYF. The CDR3 DNA sequence: TGCGCCAGCAGCCAAGAAAGGGGTCCAAGTACAGATACGCAGTATTTT.

The V and J genes are TRBV19 and TRBJ2-7; possible D gene TRBD1, 6 bases. CDR3 size: 15 residues. Germline V gene data show CDR1 as LNHDA and CDR2 as SQIVND (reference sequence). The V end was cut by 3 bases, the J end by 0 bases, with 12 bases between. The CDR3 loop is CASSMDRSSSYEQYF. In nucleotides, the CDR3 is TGTGCCAGTAGTATGGACAGATCTAGCTCCTACGAGCAGTACTTC. The complete variable domain, with remaining parts taken from reference TRBV19 and TRBJ2-7, reads DGGITQSPKYLFRKEGQNVTLSCEQNLNHDAMYWYRQDPGQGLRLIYYSQIVNDFQKGDIAEGYSVSREKKESFPLTVTSAQKNPTAFYLCASSMDRSSSYEQYFGPGTRLTVT.

The chain has TRBV30 and TRBJ1-4, with D possibly matching TRBD1 (5 bases). Trimming removed 3 bases at V and 0 bases at J, with 11 bases between. CDR1 and CDR2 (germline): GTSNPN, SVGIG (reference sequence). This CDR3 has 15 residues. DNA of the CDR3: TGTGCCTGGAGCGAAGGGACTTCAACTAATGAAAAACTGTTTTTT. Amino acids: CAWSEGTSTNEKLFF.

The chain uses TRBV29-1 and TRBJ2-1, with 12 bases fitting TRBD2. Germline trimming cut 4 bases from V and 8 bases from J; bases unmatched to any gene: 15. The CDR3 is 17 residues long. The V gene's germline CDR1 is SQVTM and CDR2 ANQGSEA. The CDR3 DNA is TGCAGCGTTGGGGTCTGGGGGGAACTAGCGGGAGGCGATGAGCAGTTCTTC. It translates to CSVGVWGELAGGDEQFF.

J is TRBJ1-2 and V is TRBV28; D gene uncertain. The CDR3 has 13 residues. The V end was cut by 6 bases, the J end by 8 bases, with 16 bases between. Germline assignment: CDR1 MDHEN and CDR2 SYDVKM. CDR3 nucleotide sequence: TGTGCCAGCAGCCAACAAAATCCACGAGGCTACACCTTC. It translates to CASSQQNPRGYTF.

The chain employs TRBV5-6 and TRBJ1-2, with D maybe TRBD1 (5 bases). V gave up 4 bases and J gave up 3 bases, with 13 bases separating them. The V gene's germline CDR1 is SGHDT and CDR2 YYEEEE. The CDR3 length is 14 residues. The CDR3 spells CASSRGREDYGYTF. CDR3 DNA: TGTGCCAGCAGCCGGGGACGGGAGGACTATGGCTACACCTTC.

The gene calls are TRBV10-1 and TRBJ2-1, with 10 bases matching TRBD2. This CDR3 has 17 residues. V lost 0 bases, J lost 7 bases, and 9 bases stayed unmatched. The V gene's germline CDR1 is WNHNN and CDR2 SYGVQD (reference sequence). In nucleotides, the CDR3 is TGCGCCAGCAGTGAGTCGCTAGCTAGCGGGGGACGGAATGAGCAGTTCTTC. Translated, it gives CASSESLASGGRNEQFF.

J is TRBJ2-1 and V is TRBV28; 14 bases agree with TRBD2. From germline, CDR1 is MDHEN and CDR2 SYDVKM. Germline trimming cut 1 base from V and 8 bases from J; bases unmatched to any gene: 10. The CDR3 totals 18 residues. In nucleotides, the CDR3 is TGTGCCAGCAGTTTATTCGGGACCGGGACTAGCGGGAGATATGAGCAGTTCTTC. Its translation is CASSLFGTGTSGRYEQFF.